This T cell receptor (beta chain) appears in the sequencing data of a study of cytomegalovirus exposure and HLA in healthy donors. The study ran its PCR with 60 Vbeta and 13 Jbeta primers. TCRdb's copy holds only in-frame clones and misses some; the assay was immunoSEQ multiplex PCR. This repertoire shows under 200,000 clones, about 77% found once; its top ten account for 2% to 3%. On this clone itself: The target antigen is unknown.

Study-level points and caveats: Highest at DRB1 and lowest at HLA-C, TCR association rates differed among HLA loci in a later analysis.

This TCR derives from a woman between 40 and 50 years old in good health and CMV-seropositive. Sequenced: PBMCs.

CDR3 amino acids: CAWSDLAGGWEQYF. In DNA, the CDR3 is TGTGCCTGGAGTGACCTAGCGGGAGGGTGGGAGCAGTACTTC. The J gene is TRBJ2-7, the V gene TRBV30; 12 positions agree with TRBD2. Germline CDR1 and CDR2: GTSNPN and SVGIG (reference sequence). Trimming took 1 base from V and 7 from J; bases not matched to a gene: 5. The length of the CDR3 is 14 residues.